One sample yielded the 22 T cell receptor beta chains listed below, sequenced in a study of shared clonotypes between healthy human individuals. TCRdb's copy holds only in-frame clones and misses some; the assay was immunoSEQ multiplex PCR. The data contain more than 2 million clones, about 95% of them singletons. Naivety among CD8 cells was defined by CD45RO negativity and positive CCR7 selection, thereby excluding terminally differentiated effector memory CD45RA+ cells. Sequencing was performed on naive CD8+ T cells sorted from blood. These receptors originate from a man in his late teens or twenties in good health.

J is TRBJ2-5 and V is TRBV6-6; D may be TRBD2 (6 bases). The germline CDR1 and CDR2 sequences are MNHNY and SVGAGI (reference sequence). CDR3 length: 16 residues. V shed 2 bases and J shed 4 bases, with 17 bases lying between them. The CDR3: CASSYPPGVWGETQYF. The CDR3 nucleotides read TGTGCCAGCAGTTACCCGCCGGGGGTATGGGGAGAGACCCAGTACTTC.

Details on this clone: The sample has other DNA sequences that encode this CDR3 too. The V and J genes are TRBV7-9 and TRBJ1-1; 7 nucleotides match TRBD1. The CDR3 is 13 residues long. The ends lost 5 bases at V and 4 bases at J; junction bases unmatched: 4. The germline V gene encodes CDR1 SEHNR and CDR2 FQNEAQ (reference sequence). CDR3 residues: CASSLTGTTEAFF. Written as DNA, the CDR3 is TGTGCCAGCAGCCTGACAGGGACCACTGAAGCTTTCTTT. The complete variable domain, with remaining parts taken from reference TRBV7-9 and TRBJ1-1, reads DTGVSQNPRHKITKRGQNVTFRCDPISEHNRLYWYRQTLGQGPEFLTYFQNEAQLEKSRLLSDRFSAERPKGSFSTLEIQRTEQGDSAMYLCASSLTGTTEAFFGQGTRLTVV.

V is TRBV10-2 and J is TRBJ2-7, with 7 positions matching TRBD2. This CDR3 spans 14 amino acids. CDR1 and CDR2 from the germline V gene are WSHSY and SAAADI. V shed 2 bases, J shed 0 bases, and the junction held 1 base outside the gene matches. CDR3: CASSESGASYEQYF. CDR3 nucleotide sequence: TGCGCCAGCAGTGAGAGCGGGGCCTCCTACGAGCAGTACTTC.

The V and J genes are TRBV5-6 and TRBJ2-7; TRBD2 aligns across 13 bases. From germline, CDR1 is SGHDT and CDR2 YYEEEE. V dropped 3 bases and J dropped 6; count of bases not matched to a gene: 6. The CDR3 consists of 15 residues. CDR3 nucleotides: TGTGCCAGCAGCTCGGGAGGACTAGCGGGAGTCGAGCAGTACTTC. Translating it yields CASSSGGLAGVEQYF.

The chain combines TRBV13 with TRBJ2-1; D is perhaps TRBD2 (5 bases). The germline V gene encodes CDR1 PRHDT and CDR2 FYEKMQ (reference sequence). The CDR3 covers 14 residues. Deletions cut 4 bases from V and 7 bases from J, with 14 bases between. The CDR3 loop is CASSSGGGGNEQFF. As DNA, the CDR3 is TGTGCCAGCAGCTCAGGCGGAGGAGGAAATGAGCAGTTCTTC.

This clone was recorded a few times. The sample carries other DNA sequences with the same CDR3. The V and J genes are TRBV7-9 and TRBJ1-2; D remains ambiguous. Per germline, CDR1 SEHNR and CDR2 FQNEAQ (reference sequence). The length of the CDR3 is 11 residues. Trimming stripped 1 base from V and 3 bases from J, with 0 bases between. The DNA of the CDR3 is TGTGCCAGCAGCTTAGACTATGGCTACACCTTC. Its translation is CASSLDYGYTF.

This clone was observed once. This chain's CDR3 is CSVDDSSSGNTIYF. The CDR3 region has the DNA TGCAGCGTTGATGACAGTAGCTCTGGAAACACCATATATTTT. V and J are TRBV29-1 and TRBJ1-3; weak D call: TRBD1 (5 bases). Germline V lookup: CDR1 SQVTM, CDR2 ANQGSEA. V dropped 3 bases and J dropped 0 bases, with 9 bases sitting between them. The CDR3 loop spans 14 amino acids.

The chain uses TRBV27 and TRBJ2-3; D call uncertain. This CDR3 has 15 residues. V lost 2 bases and J lost 1, with 10 bases in between. Germline V gives CDR1 MNHEY, CDR2 SMNVEV (reference sequence). The DNA for the CDR3 is TGTGCCAGCAGTTTAGGACCCACAGGCACAGATACGCAGTATTTT. Protein sequence: CASSLGPTGTDTQYF.

This clone was detected only once. Additional DNA sequences in this sample encode the identical CDR3. The chain uses TRBV27 and TRBJ1-1; tentatively, D is TRBD1 (6 bases). The V end was cut by 2 bases, the J end by 1 base, with 11 bases between. This CDR3 comprises 15 residues. The germline CDR1 and CDR2 sequences are MNHEY and SMNVEV (reference sequence). The CDR3: CASSLSAGANTEAFF. In DNA form, the CDR3 reads TGTGCCAGCAGTTTAAGTGCAGGGGCGAACACTGAAGCTTTCTTT.

The chain is built from TRBV2 and TRBJ2-5; 11 bases agree with TRBD2. With V trimmed by 4 bases and J by 1 base, 8 bases remained unmatched. Per the germline V gene, CDR1 is SNHLY and CDR2 is FYNNEI. The CDR3 totals 17 residues. The CDR3 here is CASSALAGGVPQETQYF. The CDR3 DNA reads TGTGCCAGCAGTGCCCTAGCGGGGGGCGTACCCCAAGAGACCCAGTACTTC.

This clone was seen once. The chain is built from TRBV7-9 and TRBJ2-7, with TRBD2 matching 9 bases. Germline values: CDR1 SEHNR, CDR2 FQNEAQ (reference sequence). The CDR3 loop spans 17 amino acids. The J segment lost 1 base and the V segment lost 2 bases, leaving 9 bases of the junction unmatched. CDR3 bases: TGTGCCAGCAGCTTATCGGCGGGAGGGCCCTTGTCCTACGAGCAGTACTTC. It translates to CASSLSAGGPLSYEQYF. Drawing the rest from reference TRBV7-9 and TRBJ2-7, the complete variable domain is DTGVSQNPRHKITKRGQNVTFRCDPISEHNRLYWYRQTLGQGPEFLTYFQNEAQLEKSRLLSDRFSAERPKGSFSTLEIQRTEQGDSAMYLCASSLSAGGPLSYEQYFGPGTRLTVT.

The chain couples TRBV4-1 to TRBJ2-7, with TRBD1 matching over 8 bases. The junction had 11 bases not matched to a gene; V was cut back by 6 bases and J by 4 bases. Germline V gene data show CDR1 as MGHRA and CDR2 as YSYEKL. This CDR3 is 15 amino acids long. The CDR3 DNA is TGCGCCAGCAGTCACCCCGGGACAGGCCAATACGAGCAGTACTTC. As protein: CASSHPGTGQYEQYF.

As to this clone: A junction end diverges from the germline sequence, so it may reflect a read error. The chain has TRBV29-1 and TRBJ2-5; D perhaps matches TRBD1 (5 bases). Germline V gives CDR1 SQVTM, CDR2 ANQGSEA. This CDR3 comprises 14 residues. The CDR3 bases are TGCAGCGTTCTTGTTCAGGGAAGGAAGGAGACCCCGTACTTC. It yields the protein CSVLVQGRKETPYF.

This clone was observed once. This sequence joins TRBV30 and TRBJ2-1, with D tentatively TRBD2 (5 bases). The V and J ends lost 4 bases and 0 bases respectively, with 19 bases between them. The CDR3 consists of 17 residues. Germline V gives CDR1 GTSNPN, CDR2 SVGIG (reference sequence). The CDR3 sequence: CAWTSSPIASSYNEQFF. CDR3 DNA: TGTGCCTGGACCTCTAGCCCAATTGCGAGCTCCTACAATGAGCAGTTCTTC.

This clone is a singleton in its sample. The rearrangement uses TRBV5-1 and TRBJ2-5, with D possibly TRBD1 on 6 matching bases. The CDR3 runs 15 residues. V was trimmed by 4 bases and J by 4 bases, leaving 17 bases between them. Germline CDR1 SGHRS, CDR2 YFSETQ. The CDR3 spells CASSPGTTPRETQYF. CDR3 nucleotide sequence: TGCGCCAGCAGCCCGGGGACAACTCCGAGAGAGACCCAGTACTTC.

A single count supports this clone. The rearrangement joins TRBV13 to TRBJ1-1; a possible D gene is TRBD1 (5 bases). The germline V gene has CDR1 PRHDT and CDR2 FYEKMQ (reference sequence). Trimming stripped 2 bases from V and 7 bases from J, with 8 bases between. CDR3 length: 12 amino acids. Written as DNA, the CDR3 is TGTGCCAGCAGCTTAAGTGACAGTGAAGCTTTCTTT. Its translation is CASSLSDSEAFF. Full variable domain (rest looked up from reference TRBV13 and TRBJ1-1): AAGVIQSPRHLIKEKRETATLKCYPIPRHDTVYWYQQGPGQDPQFLISFYEKMQSDKGSIPDRFSAQQFSDYHSELNMSSLELGDSALYFCASSLSDSEAFFGQGTRLTVV.

The V and J genes are TRBV7-9 and TRBJ1-1, with 12 positions matching TRBD1. CDR1 is SEHNR and CDR2 is FQNEAQ in the germline V gene (reference sequence). The CDR3 spans 16 residues. The V and J ends lost 4 bases and 2 bases, in that order; junction bases with no gene match: 5. The CDR3 loop reads CASSSGTGGLNTEAFF. CDR3 coding DNA: TGTGCCAGCAGCTCCGGGACAGGGGGCCTAAACACTGAAGCTTTCTTT.

The chain recombines TRBV2 with TRBJ2-1, with D unresolved. CDR3 size: 12 residues. The V end was cut by 7 bases, the J end by 3 bases, with 7 bases between. CDR1 and CDR2 (germline): SNHLY, FYNNEI. The CDR3 region has the DNA TGTGCCAGCATGGCATTCTACAATGAGCAGTTCTTC. Translation gives CASMAFYNEQFF.

The chain uses TRBV7-9 and TRBJ1-4, with TRBD1 matching over 8 bases. V lost 4 bases to trimming and J lost 4 bases; unmatched junction nucleotides: 5. Germline CDR1 and CDR2: SEHNR and FQNEAQ (reference sequence). This CDR3 contains 15 residues. CDR3 protein: CASSSGQGINEKLFF. As DNA, the CDR3 is TGTGCCAGCAGCTCCGGACAGGGCATTAATGAAAAACTGTTTTTT.

This clone occurred once. Other DNA sequences from this sample encode an identical CDR3 as well. The V and J genes are TRBV5-1 and TRBJ1-1, with D hard to call. The V and J ends lost 0 bases and 1 base respectively, with 7 bases between them. Germline CDR1 is SGHRS and CDR2 is YFSETQ. The length of the CDR3 is 14 residues. The CDR3 DNA reads TGCGCCAGCAGCTTGGAGACGGCGAACACTGAAGCTTTCTTT. This codes for CASSLETANTEAFF.

The genes are TRBV27 and TRBJ2-7, with 12 nucleotides matching TRBD2. Unmatched junction bases numbered 7, after V lost 7 bases and J lost 3 bases. This CDR3 has 15 residues. Germline lookup yields CDR1 MNHEY and CDR2 SMNVEV (reference sequence). The CDR3 sequence: CASTATSGSVYEQYF. Here the CDR3 DNA reads TGTGCCAGCACCGCGACTAGCGGGAGTGTCTACGAGCAGTACTTC.

The J gene is TRBJ1-3, the V gene TRBV6-1; D remains ambiguous. CDR1 MNHNS and CDR2 SASEGT come from the germline V gene. Trimming took off 7 bases at V and 2 bases at J, with 9 bases between the two ends. There are 13 residues in the CDR3. CDR3 amino acids: CASNLVPGNTIYF. CDR3 coding DNA: TGTGCCAGCAACCTAGTACCTGGAAACACCATATATTTT.